This T cell receptor beta chain was obtained from a study of chemoradiotherapy in HPV16-positive cancers. Trimming took 7 bases from V and 5 from J; bases not matched to a gene: 9. CDR3 length: 15 residues. Per the germline V gene, CDR1 is MDHEN and CDR2 is SYDVKM. Sequencing was performed with immunoSEQ multiplex PCR; in TCRdb, only in-frame clones are kept and a portion is missing. The profile shows around 33,000 clones, about 85% of them singletons. The genes are TRBV28 and TRBJ2-2, with 8 bases identical to TRBD1. The source was blood, collected from a patient who underwent chemoradiotherapy. The TCR originated in a human donor with HPV-associated anogenital cancer. Written as DNA, the CDR3 is TGTGCCAGCACCTCCGGGACAGGTGGGACCGGGGAGCTGTTTTTT. Protein: CASTSGTGGTGELFF.